Described below is a single TCR beta chain sequence and its context. This CDR3 spans 15 amino acids. CDR1 is LNHDA and CDR2 is SQIVND in the germline V gene (reference sequence). V was pared by 5 bases and J by 5 bases, with 5 bases of the junction left unmatched. As processed by the authors: Researchers report that nucleated cell counts were estimated from reference gene primer amplification. Only in-frame clones appear in the TCRdb table, and some are missing; sequencing was by immunoSEQ multiplex PCR. That table is the source of V, J and clone size, and D and trimming were worked out from the DNA. This sample carries around 200,000 clones, more than 70% of them seen once, and the ten largest clones take about 6%. This sample is drawn from a study of blood T cell repertoires in COVID-19. Study overall: Both acute and convalescent COVID-19 samples were obtained from the United States, Italy and Spain.

This TCR was recovered from a man in his forties with acute COVID-19. This chain connects TRBV19 to TRBJ2-4, with 11 bases aligning to TRBD2. The sequenced sample consisted of PBMCs or T cells enriched from blood (not recorded which). For the CDR3, the DNA is TGTGCCAGTAGTCCGGAACTAGCGGGGGAAAACATTCAGTACTTC. Protein: CASSPELAGENIQYF. The full variable domain, in which reference TRBV19 and TRBJ2-4 provide the parts outside the CDR3, is DGGITQSPKYLFRKEGQNVTLSCEQNLNHDAMYWYRQDPGQGLRLIYYSQIVNDFQKGDIAEGYSVSREKKESFPLTVTSAQKNPTAFYLCASSPELAGENIQYFGAGTRLSVL.